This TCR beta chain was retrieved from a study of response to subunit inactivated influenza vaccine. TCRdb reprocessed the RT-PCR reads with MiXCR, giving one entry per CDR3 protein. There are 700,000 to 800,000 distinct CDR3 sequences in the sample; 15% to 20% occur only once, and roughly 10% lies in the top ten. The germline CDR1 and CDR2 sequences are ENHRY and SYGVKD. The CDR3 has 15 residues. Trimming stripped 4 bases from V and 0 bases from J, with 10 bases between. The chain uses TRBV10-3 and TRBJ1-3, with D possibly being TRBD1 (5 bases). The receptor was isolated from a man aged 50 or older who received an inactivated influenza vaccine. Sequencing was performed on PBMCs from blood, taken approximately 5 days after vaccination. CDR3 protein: CAISGGRSSGNTIYF. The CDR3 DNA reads TGTGCCATCAGTGGGGGCAGGAGCTCTGGAAACACCATATATTTT.